This T cell receptor (beta chain) was recorded in a study of blood T cell repertoires in COVID-19. CDR1 and CDR2 (germline): MGHRA, YSYEKL. V was cut by 0 bases and J by 5 bases, with 13 bases left in between. CDR3 length: 15 amino acids. The repertoire was sequenced with immunoSEQ multiplex PCR; TCRdb's copy has only in-frame clones and lacks some. Counted here are roughly 160,000 clones, 75% to 85% occurring once; the ten biggest clones make up nearly 3.5%. This receptor was obtained from a woman aged 55-70 years who had recovered from COVID-19. V gene TRBV4-1 combines with J gene TRBJ2-5, with D perhaps matching TRBD1 (5 bases). Sequenced: PBMCs or T cells enriched from blood (not recorded which). The CDR3 region has the DNA TGCGCCAGCAGCCAAGATTGGGCAGGGTACGAGACCCAGTACTTC. This sequence encodes CASSQDWAGYETQYF.